One sample yielded the 18 T cell receptor beta chains listed below, sequenced in a study of T cells after yellow fever vaccination. TCRdb reprocessed the 5' RACE reads via MiXCR and lists one record per CDR3 protein. The data contain fewer than 450,000 distinct CDR3 sequences, 11% of them singletons. The source was PBMCs, collected on the day of the first yellow fever vaccination. These TCRs come from a man aged 18 to 29 who received the YFV17D yellow fever vaccine.

This clonotype was seen a handful of times. The gene calls are TRBV29-1 and TRBJ2-3; D not resolved. Germline V gene sequence: CDR1 SQVTM, CDR2 ANQGSEA. V gave up 5 bases and J gave up 5 bases, with 23 bases separating them. This CDR3 is 16 amino acids long. The CDR3 reads CSVSGPTARFGDTQYF. In nucleotides, the CDR3 is TGCAGCGTTTCGGGTCCTACCGCCCGGTTTGGAGATACGCAGTATTTT.

V is TRBV28 and J is TRBJ2-5; no definite D call. CDR1 and CDR2 (germline): MDHEN, SYDVKM. This CDR3 has 14 residues. V dropped 2 bases and J dropped 3 bases, with 10 bases sitting between them. The CDR3 reads CASSLILDKETQYF. The CDR3 region has the DNA TGTGCCAGCAGTTTAATTTTAGACAAAGAGACCCAGTACTTC.

This rearrangement joins TRBV20-1 to TRBJ2-7; D perhaps matches TRBD1 (5 bases). The germline V gene has CDR1 DFQATT and CDR2 SNEGSKA (reference sequence). The CDR3 sequence is 13 residues long. V was pared by 1 base and J by 3 bases, with 10 bases between. CDR3 protein: CSARGQLYYEQYF. DNA for the CDR3: TGCAGTGCTAGAGGACAGTTGTACTACGAGCAGTACTTC.

V is TRBV4-3 and J is TRBJ2-6, with D unresolved. This CDR3 has 15 amino acids. V lost 0 bases and J 1 base, leaving 4 bases between the germline ends. The germline V gene has CDR1 LGHNA and CDR2 YSLEER. CDR3 sequence reads: CASSQEVSGANVLTF. Written as DNA, the CDR3 is TGCGCCAGCAGCCAAGAGGTATCTGGGGCCAACGTCCTGACTTTC.

The chain uses TRBV2 and TRBJ2-5; D is possibly TRBD1 or TRBD2 (5 bases each). The V gene's germline CDR1 is SNHLY and CDR2 FYNNEI. Trimming removed 6 bases from V and 1 base from J, with 15 bases in between. The CDR3 is made up of 15 amino acids. Here the CDR3 DNA reads TGTGCCAGCAGCGACGCGGATGGGACCCAAGAGACCCAGTACTTC. Translation gives CASSDADGTQETQYF. Based on the CDR3 plus reference TRBV2 and TRBJ2-5, the full variable domain is EPEVTQTPSHQVTQMGQEVILRCVPISNHLYFYWYRQILGQKVEFLVSFYNNEISEKSEIFDDQFSVERPDGSNFTLKIRSTKLEDSAMYFCASSDADGTQETQYFGPGTRLLVL.

This clonotype came up a few times. This chain connects TRBV25-1 to TRBJ2-5; no definite D call. The CDR3 spans 14 residues. Germline V lookup: CDR1 MGHDK, CDR2 SYGVNS. Deletions cut 1 base from V and 1 base from J, with 7 bases between. CDR3 loop: CASSEFEVQETQYF. The CDR3, as DNA: TGTGCCAGCAGTGAATTTGAGGTCCAAGAGACCCAGTACTTC.

V usage is TRBV29-1 and J usage is TRBJ2-1; 12 nucleotides align to TRBD2. This CDR3 region has 14 residues. V lost 3 bases to trimming and J lost 6 bases; unmatched junction nucleotides: 3. Germline CDR1 reads SQVTM; CDR2 reads ANQGSEA. CDR3 loop: CSVDLAGGRNEQFF. CDR3 DNA sequence: TGCAGCGTTGACCTAGCGGGGGGGCGCAATGAGCAGTTCTTC.

This chain links TRBV10-3 with TRBJ2-3, with TRBD2 matching 7 bases. CDR3 length: 15 amino acids. V lost 4 bases, J lost 1 base, and 5 bases stayed unmatched. Per the germline V gene, CDR1 is ENHRY and CDR2 is SYGVKD. The CDR3 region is CAISVRGEGTDTQYF. The CDR3 DNA follows: TGTGCCATCAGTGTCCGGGGGGAGGGCACAGATACGCAGTATTTT.

The chain recombines TRBV13 with TRBJ2-3, with TRBD2 matching over 8 bases. The CDR3 sequence is 15 residues long. Germline V lookup: CDR1 PRHDT, CDR2 FYEKMQ (reference sequence). V gave up 0 bases and J gave up 4 bases; unmatched junction bases: 3. The CDR3 loop reads CASSLGLAVADTQYF. Written as DNA, the CDR3 is TGTGCCAGCAGCTTAGGACTAGCGGTTGCAGATACGCAGTATTTT.

The table lists this clonotype with a few counts. The V gene is TRBV6-1, the J gene TRBJ2-5, with D perhaps matching TRBD1 (6 bases). The V end lost 6 bases, the J end lost 4 bases, and 18 bases lay between the germline ends. Looked up from germline, CDR1 is MNHNS and CDR2 is SASEGT. The CDR3 length is 15 residues. In DNA, the CDR3 is TGTGCCAGCAGAACCCCCCGAGGGGGACGAGAGACCCAGTACTTC. Protein: CASRTPRGGRETQYF.

This clonotype has ten or more counts. The rearrangement links TRBV5-1 to TRBJ2-3; 7 bases line up with TRBD1. Per germline, CDR1 SGHRS and CDR2 YFSETQ. The CDR3 has 16 residues. With V trimmed by 4 bases and J by 1 base, 9 bases remained unmatched. The CDR3 protein is CASSVTGNGGTDTQYF. DNA for the CDR3: TGCGCCAGCAGCGTGACAGGGAACGGGGGCACAGATACGCAGTATTTT.

The J gene is TRBJ2-1, the V gene TRBV5-1, with 14 bases fitting TRBD2. The CDR3 has 14 amino acids. Per germline, CDR1 SGHRS and CDR2 YFSETQ. V trimming: 7 bases; J trimming: 6 bases; junction bases outside the gene matches: 3. The CDR3 region has the DNA TGCGCCAGCGCCGGGACTAGCGGGGGCAATGAGCAGTTCTTC. Amino acids: CASAGTSGGNEQFF.

CDR3 loop: CASRESGPGEQYF. The CDR3 region has the DNA TGCGCCAGCAGGGAATCGGGACCGGGCGAGCAGTACTTC. The chain recombines TRBV5-1 with TRBJ2-7, with D possibly called TRBD1 or TRBD2 (5 bases each). Trimming pared 5 bases from V and 6 bases from J, leaving 15 bases between. The CDR3 covers 13 residues. Germline-derived CDR1 and CDR2 are SGHRS and YFSETQ.

The genes are TRBV7-8 and TRBJ2-1, with 14 bases identical to TRBD2. The ends lost 1 base at V and 0 bases at J; junction bases unmatched: 5. CDR3 length: 19 residues. Germline V gene data show CDR1 as SGHVS and CDR2 as FQNEAQ. The CDR3 DNA sequence: TGTGCCAGCAGCTTAGGGACTAGCGGGGGGCGTCACTCCTACAATGAGCAGTTCTTC. Its translation: CASSLGTSGGRHSYNEQFF. Complete variable domain (other parts from reference TRBV7-8 and TRBJ2-1): GAGVSQSPRYKVAKRGQDVALRCDPISGHVSLFWYQQALGQGPEFLTYFQNEAQLDKSGLPSDRFFAERPEGSVSTLKIQRTQQEDSAVYLCASSLGTSGGRHSYNEQFFGPGTRLTVL.

This chain uses TRBV7-9 with TRBJ1-5, with D perhaps matching TRBD1 (5 bases). V lost 7 bases, J lost 2 bases, and 12 bases lay in between. Germline CDR1 and CDR2: SEHNR and FQNEAQ (reference sequence). This CDR3 is 14 amino acids long. The CDR3 protein is CASNQGWGNQPQHF. DNA for the CDR3: TGTGCCAGCAACCAGGGTTGGGGCAATCAGCCCCAGCATTTT. Looking up the rest from reference TRBV7-9 and TRBJ1-5 gives the full variable domain: DTGVSQNPRHKITKRGQNVTFRCDPISEHNRLYWYRQTLGQGPEFLTYFQNEAQLEKSRLLSDRFSAERPKGSFSTLEIQRTEQGDSAMYLCASNQGWGNQPQHFGDGTRLSIL.

This clonotype has at least ten counts. V usage is TRBV12-5 and J usage is TRBJ2-3; 7 bases line up with TRBD2. Germline CDR1 reads LGHNT; CDR2 reads FRNRAP. CDR3 size: 15 residues. The ends lost 4 bases at V and 4 bases at J; junction bases unmatched: 8. The chain's CDR3 is CASGSDSGLPDTQYF. The CDR3 nucleotides are TGTGCTAGTGGTTCTGACTCGGGACTACCAGATACGCAGTATTTT.

This clonotype was detected only a few times. The chain joins TRBV14 to TRBJ2-2; 9 bases match TRBD2. CDR3 length: 17 amino acids. V was pared by 4 bases and J by 1 base, with 7 bases of the junction left unmatched. Per the germline V gene, CDR1 is SGHDN and CDR2 is FVKESK. The CDR3 region has the DNA TGTGCCAGCAGCCCCACCCGCGGGGGGGAGAACACCGGGGAGCTGTTTTTT. Its protein is CASSPTRGGENTGELFF.

The chain links TRBV2 to TRBJ2-7; D is perhaps TRBD2 (5 bases). The CDR3 is 16 amino acids. The germline V gene has CDR1 SNHLY and CDR2 FYNNEI. Trimming stripped 6 bases from V and 0 bases from J, with 18 bases between. This CDR3 reads CASSPSPGFLSYEQYF. CDR3 bases: TGTGCCAGCAGCCCGTCCCCGGGGTTCCTCTCCTACGAGCAGTACTTC.